The entry that follows covers one T cell receptor (beta chain) sequence. The target antigen is unknown. The data stem from a study of cytomegalovirus exposure and HLA in healthy donors. Study information: A prior analysis found 90 million to 120 million unique TCR beta sequences from some 200 million T cells.

Germline CDR1 SGHNT, CDR2 YYREEE (reference sequence). There are 15 residues in the CDR3. V was pared by 1 base and J by 0 bases, with 8 bases between. Researchers ran the PCR with 60 Vbeta and 13 Jbeta primers. TCRdb's table, derived via immunoSEQ multiplex PCR, lists solely in-frame clones and lacks some. Among around 68,000 clones listed, just over 65% were seen once. General study points: V segments that were indistinguishable, TRBV6-2 and TRBV6-3 among them, were omitted from analysis. A few of the chains that were CMV-associated were confirmed in vitro to be specific for CMV antigens. Per a prior analysis, the majority of TCR beta V segments were productive roughly 87% or roughly 30% of the time.

The V gene is TRBV5-4, the J gene TRBJ1-3; D uncertain. The specimen was PBMCs. The clonotype was recovered from a woman aged 25 to 39 in good health and CMV-seronegative. Here the CDR3 reads CASSLPGDSGNTIYF. The CDR3 DNA reads as TGTGCCAGCAGCTTGCCGGGAGACTCTGGAAACACCATATATTTT.